In this sample, the clone carrying this T cell receptor (beta chain) turned up many times. CDR1 MGHRA and CDR2 YSYEKL come from the germline V gene. V gave up 0 bases and J gave up 6 bases, with 7 bases separating them. The CDR3 is 13 residues long. With a J-beta primer mix and a sample-barcoded 5' primer, a second PCR ran roughly 6 to 11 cycles. TCRdb called the 5' RACE reads again in MiXCR, with one record for every CDR3 protein. The top ten clones hold about 30% of a sample with 250,000 to 300,000 distinct CDR3 sequences, 25% to 30% of them seen once. These data are taken from a study of blood T cells in healthy people across ages.

J is TRBJ2-3 and V is TRBV4-1; D gene unclear. The sequence came from a woman in her seventies in good health. The source material was blood. CDR3 region: CASSQDPRDTQYF. CDR3 DNA: TGCGCCAGCAGCCAAGATCCAAGGGATACGCAGTATTTT.